These T cell receptor beta chains were read from a single sample in a study of post-analysis software for immune sequencing data. Via MiXCR, TCRdb re-called the PCR reads, giving one row per CDR3 protein. The table includes more than 500,000 distinct CDR3 sequences, around 31% detected once. Sequencing used blood. Every receptor here comes from a girl aged 2-17 years with multiple sclerosis. Both conserved end residues are part of each CDR3.

j_call cdr3_length v_call cdr3_aa
TRBJ1-2 19 TRBV4-1 CASSQATGTGLNPSYGYTF
TRBJ1-1 12 TRBV25-1 CASTGTVTEAFF
TRBJ2-7 12 TRBV4-2 CASSQDPYEQYF
TRBJ2-7 10 TRBV29-1 CSVEDHEQYF
TRBJ2-3 21 TRBV15 CATRPKCWDRGRPLVTDTQYF
TRBJ1-5 16 TRBV5-1 CASSLEGTDSNQPQHF
TRBJ2-3 15 TRBV24-1 CATSDLTGGQDTQYF
TRBJ2-3 18 TRBV5-1 CASSLGPARALSTDTQYF
TRBJ1-2 13 TRBV4-2 CASSQDREGFRTF
NA 16 TRBV7-3 CASRLAAARGPETQYF
TRBJ2-3 12 TRBV12-3/TRBV12-4 CASSWTDDTQYF
TRBJ1-1 11 TRBV5-1 CASNAGWEAFF
TRBJ2-5 15 TRBV5-1 CASSFSGGADETQYF
TRBJ2-5 15 TRBV3-1 CASSQAMGKGETQYF
TRBJ2-5 19 TRBV2 CASRPFGTSGGVLAETQYF
TRBJ1-1 13 TRBV18 CASSSGQDTEAFF
TRBJ2-1 12 TRBV5-1 CASSLRYSEQFF
TRBJ2-5 12 TRBV30 CAWSKRGETQYF
TRBJ2-5 15 TRBV10-3 CAISGIAGSQETQYF
TRBJ2-7 12 TRBV6-1 CASRDYYYEQYF
TRBJ2-3 15 TRBV5-6 CASSSPDSRTDTQYF
TRBJ2-3 14 TRBV7-8 CASSLQGAEDTQYF
NA 18 TRBV4-1 CASSQAGSGPPRDYEQYF
TRBJ1-6 14 TRBV20-1 CSAVDPRDNSPLHF
TRBJ1-1 13 TRBV7-2 CASSLARLTEAFF
TRBJ2-3 15 TRBV7-9 CASSRATGGRDTQYF
TRBJ1-2 13 TRBV12-3/TRBV12-4 CASSRGRAYGYTF
TRBJ2-7 14 TRBV7-8 CASTYGQGAYEQYF
TRBJ1-1 15 TRBV5-1 CASSLAARTNTEAFF
TRBJ2-5 14 TRBV11-2 CVSSLVGRQETQYF
TRBJ2-5 13 TRBV6-1 CASRGVGRETQYF
TRBJ2-1 12 TRBV11-2 CASSLDDKAQFF
TRBJ2-1 16 TRBV5-1 CASSLAGSYQTHREFF
TRBJ1-1 16 TRBV20-1 CSARVDEGQGNTEAFF
TRBJ2-3 13 TRBV28 CASSLPRADTQYF
TRBJ1-2 13 TRBV11-2 CACSYTGNYGYTF
TRBJ2-6 14 TRBV4-1 CASSQASGANVLTF
NA 12 TRBV12-3/TRBV12-4 CASSLERHEQYF
TRBJ2-1 14 TRBV24-1 CATSDLQLAGEQFF
TRBJ2-3 15 TRBV12-3/TRBV12-4 CASVQSGGAADTQYF
TRBJ2-3 12 TRBV25-1 CATEDYIDTQYF
TRBJ2-7 13 TRBV20-1 CSAKLAGAYEQYF
TRBJ1-1 18 TRBV5-1 CASSWGLAGYDMNTEAFF
TRBJ1-1 15 TRBV7-9 CASSFSPGRNTEAFF
TRBJ2-1 12 TRBV7-2 CASSFTGELQFF
TRBJ1-1 15 TRBV6-5 CASSDAGQGNTEAFF
TRBJ1-1 12 TRBV7-2 CASSLGIEEAFF
TRBJ2-3 13 TRBV29-1 CSVRGQGEDTQYF
TRBJ1-5 16 TRBV24-1 CATSDRKTGSYQPQHF
TRBJ2-7 15 TRBV4-1 CASSQDPEGPYEQYF
TRBJ1-4 14 TRBV5-6 CASSFDRVEEKLFF
TRBJ2-1 16 TRBV6-5 CASSYLGGGAFSEQFF
TRBJ1-5 16 TRBV12-3/TRBV12-4 CASSRTGRGDGQPQHF